These T cell receptor beta chains were read from a single sample in a study of cytotoxic CD8 clonotypes in ibrutinib-treated CLL. Sequencing used immunoSEQ multiplex PCR; TCRdb keeps in-frame clones, though not all of them. The sample yields about 330,000 clones, roughly two thirds seen once. This specimen was PBMCs, taken after 36 months of ibrutinib treatment. Source of these receptors: a human donor with chronic lymphocytic leukemia. Each CDR3 is given with its conserved first and last residue. The order of the fields is clone size, V gene, J gene, D gene, CDR3 DNA, CDR3 protein. D genes are given only for firm matches. The size field is filled for only some rows; it gives once, few, many or a size class.

>once|TRBV7-9|TRBJ2-7|-
TGTGCCAGCAGCATCGGAACGGGAAGCTACGAGCAGTACTTC
CASSIGTGSYEQYF
>-|TRBV5-1|TRBJ2-7|-
TGCGCCAGCAGCAAGACCCCCGCAAGTCCCTACGAGCAGTACTTC
CASSKTPASPYEQYF
>-|TRBV9|TRBJ2-3|-
TGTGCCAGCAGCCATGGGACGGTCCACACAGATACGCAGTATTTT
CASSHGTVHTDTQYF
>-|TRBV7-3|TRBJ1-2|-
TGTGCCAGCAGCTTAAGCCCAGGCTATGGCTACACCTTC
CASSLSPGYGYTF
>-|TRBV11-2|TRBJ1-2|TRBD1
TGTGCCAGCAGCTTAGTCGCGGGACAGGGGGCCTTAGTAGACTATGGCTACACCTTC
CASSLVAGQGALVDYGYTF
>-|TRBV6-5|TRBJ2-7|TRBD1
TGTGCCAGCAGAAGCGAGACAGGGCGGCACGAGCAGTACTTC
CASRSETGRHEQYF
>-|TRBV9|TRBJ2-6|TRBD1
TGTGCCAGCAGCCTCGTTGGGACAGGAGGCTCTGGGGCCAACGTCCTGACTTTC
CASSLVGTGGSGANVLTF
>once|TRBV11-2|TRBJ2-1|TRBD1
TGTGCCACCCGGGGACAGAGGTCCTACAATGAGCAGTTCTTC
CATRGQRSYNEQFF
>-|TRBV28|TRBJ1-5|-
TGTGCCAGCAGTTGGGGGTTCGGAAGCAATCAGCCCCAGCATTTT
CASSWGFGSNQPQHF
>-|TRBV5-1|TRBJ1-6|-
TGCGCCAGCAGCTTGGCAGGGTCCTATAATTCACCCCTCCACTTT
CASSLAGSYNSPLHF
>few|TRBV5-5|TRBJ2-7|-
TGTGCCAGCAGCTTGGCAGGGAGCTCCTACGAGCAGTACTTC
CASSLAGSSYEQYF
>-|TRBV27|TRBJ1-6|-
TGTGCCAGCAGTTTATGGGGGTATAATTCACCCCTCCACTTT
CASSLWGYNSPLHF
>-|TRBV11-2|TRBJ2-1|-
TGTGCCAGCAGCAGCTCCTGGTATGAGCAGTTCTTC
CASSSSWYEQFF
>-|TRBV7-3|TRBJ1-3|-
TGTGCCAGCAGCCCCCGGGGGGACGGAAACACCATATATTTT
CASSPRGDGNTIYF
>-|TRBV28|TRBJ2-3|-
TGTGCCAGCAGCCTACAGAGGGTTAGCACAGATACGCAGTATTTT
CASSLQRVSTDTQYF
>few|TRBV4-1|TRBJ2-7|-
TGCGCCAGCAGCCCCCTTACCTACGAGCAGTACTTC
CASSPLTYEQYF
>-|TRBV2|TRBJ2-7|-
TGTGCCAGCAGGTTCGCAGGGGGGGTCCGACCCTACGAGCAGTACTTC
CASRFAGGVRPYEQYF
>-|TRBV10-2|TRBJ1-3|-
TGCGCCAGCAGGTACGGGCCGTCCGGAAACACCATATATTTT
CASRYGPSGNTIYF
>few|TRBV4-1|TRBJ1-6|-
TGCGCCAGCAGCCAAGCCGGGCTCAGACATTCACCCCTCCACTTT
CASSQAGLRHSPLHF
>-|TRBV29-1|TRBJ2-7|TRBD1
TGCAGCGTTCGGACAGGGCTATCCTACGAGCAGTACTTC
CSVRTGLSYEQYF
>few|TRBV25-1|TRBJ1-3|-
TGTGCCAGCAGTTCGATCGGGACTTGGGACACCATATATTTT
CASSSIGTWDTIYF
>-|TRBV7-8|TRBJ2-7|TRBD1
TGTGCCAGCAGCTTTTCGACAGGGACCTACGAGCAGTACTTC
CASSFSTGTYEQYF
>once|TRBV19|TRBJ2-3|-
TGTGCCAGTAGTATAGATCTGGCGTTGTGGACAGATACGCAGTATTTT
CASSIDLALWTDTQYF
>-|TRBV15|TRBJ1-1|-
TGTGCCACCAGTTCGGATTGGAACACTGAAGCTTTCTTT
CATSSDWNTEAFF
>-|TRBV6-1|TRBJ1-5|-
TGTGCCAGCAGCGCAAGGACAGCCAATCAGCCCCAGCATTTT
CASSARTANQPQHF
>-|TRBV5-4|TRBJ1-1|TRBD1
TGTGCCAGCAGCTCCAACAGGGGGTTCTACACTGAAGCTTTCTTT
CASSSNRGFYTEAFF
>-|TRBV5-4|TRBJ2-7|TRBD1
TGTGCCAGCAGCCGCCCGGGACAGGGCCCGACTGAGCAGTACTTC
CASSRPGQGPTEQYF
>few|TRBV5-4|TRBJ1-2|-
TGTGCCAGCAGCTTGTCCAAAAGTCCCCGGGGCTACACCTTC
CASSLSKSPRGYTF
>-|TRBV7-2|TRBJ2-7|TRBD1
TGTGCCAGCAGCTCGGGACAGCGAGGCGAGCAGTACTTC
CASSSGQRGEQYF
>-|TRBV7-9|TRBJ1-6|-
TGTGCCAGCAGCTTGGAGGGGAATTCACCCCTCCACTTT
CASSLEGNSPLHF
>-|TRBV6-1|TRBJ2-1|TRBD2
TGTGCCAGCAGTCTAGCGGGGCACTACAATGAGCAGTTCTTC
CASSLAGHYNEQFF
>once|TRBV28|TRBJ2-7|TRBD1
TGTGCCAGCAGTTTAGGGACAGGGCGGCCCGAGCAGTACTTC
CASSLGTGRPEQYF
>-|TRBV9|TRBJ2-1|TRBD2
TGTGCCAGCAGCGAGTGGAGCGGGGGGGCCGAGGAGCAGTTCTTC
CASSEWSGGAEEQFF
>-|TRBV2|TRBJ2-7|TRBD1
TGTGCCAGCGGCGACAGGGGATACTACGAGCAGTACTTC
CASGDRGYYEQYF
>-|TRBV4-1|TRBJ1-4|-
TGCGCCAGCAGCCAAGTTCAGGGGTTGGGGGAAAAACTGTTTTTT
CASSQVQGLGEKLFF
>-|TRBV9|TRBJ1-1|-
TGTGCCAGCAGCCCGACTCCAACTGAAGCTTTCTTT
CASSPTPTEAFF
>-|TRBV2|TRBJ1-2|TRBD1
TGTGCCAGCAGTATTGTTCAGGGGGCGGACTATGGCTACACCTTC
CASSIVQGADYGYTF
>-|TRBV9|TRBJ2-3|TRBD2
TGTGCCAGCAGCGTAGCTAGCGGGAGGGATACGCAGTATTTT
CASSVASGRDTQYF
>-|TRBV9|TRBJ2-7|-
TGTGCCAGCAGCCCCCGCCTAACCGGCTACGAGCAGTACTTC
CASSPRLTGYEQYF
>-|TRBV4-2|TRBJ1-1|-
TGTGCCAGCAGCTCCAAGGGCTGGGGGAACACTGAAGCTTTCTTT
CASSSKGWGNTEAFF
>-|TRBV27|TRBJ1-2|-
TGTGCCAGCAAAACCTCCCAAGCTAACTATGGCTACACCTTC
CASKTSQANYGYTF
>once|TRBV11-2|TRBJ2-2|-
TGTGCCAGCAGCAGGGGGGGTCTCTTGAACACCGGGGAGCTGTTTTTT
CASSRGGLLNTGELFF
>-|TRBV29-1|TRBJ1-5|-
TGCAGCGTTCTAACTTCCTATAGCAATCAGCCCCAGCATTTT
CSVLTSYSNQPQHF
>-|TRBV5-1|TRBJ2-7|TRBD2
TGCGCCAGCAGCTTTACTAGCGGGCACACCTACGAGCAGTACTTC
CASSFTSGHTYEQYF
>-|TRBV28|TRBJ2-5|TRBD1
TGTGCCAGCAGTTATGCAGGGGGCGCCGGAGAGACCCAGTACTTC
CASSYAGGAGETQYF
>-|TRBV7-6|TRBJ2-5|-
TGTGCCAGCAGCACCCGGACAGACCACCAAGAGACCCAGTACTTC
CASSTRTDHQETQYF
>-|TRBV7-8|TRBJ2-7|-
TGTGCCAGCAGCTCCGCCGGGCGGCGAGCCTACGAGCAGTACTTC
CASSSAGRRAYEQYF